Following are 21 T cell receptor beta chains from one sample sequenced in a study of T cells in narcolepsy. Produced via immunoSEQ multiplex PCR; TCRdb's table is partial and in-frame only. The sample lists about 37,000 clones; about 85% were seen once. Sequenced input: memory (CD45RA-) CD4+ T cells from blood. All receptors derive from a human donor in good health.

The V gene is TRBV6-5, the J gene TRBJ1-3; D unresolved. Germline CDR1 reads MNHEY; CDR2 reads SVGAGI. V shed 6 bases and J shed 0 bases, with 9 bases lying between them. The CDR3 runs to 14 residues. CDR3: CASRPYSSGNTIYF. The CDR3 bases are TGTGCCAGCAGGCCATATAGCTCTGGAAACACCATATATTTT.

Only a few counts were recorded for this clone. This chain joins TRBV7-4 and TRBJ2-7; TRBD1 might be the D (5 bases). Trimming shortened V by 0 bases and J by 0 bases, and 12 bases separated the two germline ends. The germline gives CDR1 SGHVT, CDR2 SQSDAQ. The CDR3 contains 16 residues. The CDR3 DNA is TGTGCCAGCAGCTTAGCGCCAAGCGACAGCTCCTACGAGCAGTACTTC. It encodes CASSLAPSDSSYEQYF.

The rearrangement uses TRBV19 and TRBJ2-7, with 9 bases matching TRBD2. V shed 8 bases and J 0 bases; nucleotides not matched to a gene: 11. Looked up from germline, CDR1 is LNHDA and CDR2 is SQIVND (reference sequence). The CDR3 spans 16 residues. The CDR3 DNA reads as TGTGCCAGTTCCCCCACTAGCGGGCGAATCTCCTACGAGCAGTACTTC. It is translated as CASSPTSGRISYEQYF. Looking up the rest from reference TRBV19 and TRBJ2-7 gives the full variable domain: DGGITQSPKYLFRKEGQNVTLSCEQNLNHDAMYWYRQDPGQGLRLIYYSQIVNDFQKGDIAEGYSVSREKKESFPLTVTSAQKNPTAFYLCASSPTSGRISYEQYFGPGTRLTVT.

The chain is built from TRBV5-6 and TRBJ2-7; maybe TRBD2 (7 bases). Trimming removed 2 bases at V and 7 bases at J, with 19 bases between. Germline lookup yields CDR1 SGHDT and CDR2 YYEEEE. CDR3 size: 15 residues. The CDR3 DNA reads as TGTGCCAGCAGCTTTTGGGGGGGGCCCCCCTGGGAGCAGTACTTC. Translated: CASSFWGGPPWEQYF.

This clone was seen a few times. The chain uses TRBV15 and TRBJ1-1; a possible D gene is TRBD1 (5 bases). Germline V CDR1 and CDR2: LNHNV, YYDKDF (reference sequence). The ends were cut back, 0 bases at V and 8 bases at J, with 25 bases in the middle. This CDR3 region has 18 residues. For the CDR3, the DNA is TGTGCCACCAGCAGAGATTTCCCCACGGGGGGATTTGTTACCGAAGCTTTCTTT. Its translation is CATSRDFPTGGFVTEAFF.

This rearrangement joins TRBV11-3 to TRBJ2-1; D remains ambiguous. Looked up from germline, CDR1 is SGHNT and CDR2 is YENEEA. The V and J ends lost 2 bases and 4 bases respectively, with 9 bases between them. CDR3 length: 14 residues. CDR3 sequence (DNA): TGTGCCAGCAGCTTAAGCACCGTATACAATGAGCAGTTCTTC. Translated: CASSLSTVYNEQFF.

CDR3 nucleotides: TGTGCCAGCAGCTTAAGTCCTACGAGCACTGAAGCTTTCTTT. It is translated as CASSLSPTSTEAFF. V usage is TRBV11-2 and J usage is TRBJ1-1; D ambiguous. There are 14 residues in the CDR3. Trimming took off 2 bases at V and 4 bases at J, with 11 bases between the two ends. Germline assignment: CDR1 SGHAT and CDR2 FQNNGV.

This chain's CDR3 is CASSVEAGNYGYTF. CDR3 DNA: TGTGCCAGCAGCGTAGAGGCGGGGAACTATGGCTACACCTTC. This chain uses TRBV9 with TRBJ1-2; D not certain. The ends were cut back, 0 bases at V and 2 bases at J, with 8 bases in the middle. CDR3 size: 14 residues. Germline values: CDR1 SGDLS, CDR2 YYNGEE.

This clone was seen just once. The V gene is TRBV7-9, the J gene TRBJ2-3; D is possibly TRBD2 (6 bases). Trimming took off 4 bases at V and 4 bases at J, with 9 bases between the two ends. Germline CDR1 reads SEHNR; CDR2 reads FQNEAQ (reference sequence). The CDR3 loop spans 13 amino acids. The CDR3 DNA reads as TGTGCCAGCAGCTGGCCGGGGGCAGATACGCAGTATTTT. This codes for CASSWPGADTQYF.

The chain joins TRBV6-6 to TRBJ1-4; D gene ambiguous. Germline CDR1 MNHNY, CDR2 SVGAGI (reference sequence). The CDR3 has 15 amino acids. Trimming stripped 7 bases from V and 8 bases from J, with 20 bases between. The CDR3 DNA sequence: TGTGCCAGCAAAATTACGGGAGGAGGTCACGAAAAACTGTTTTTT. It is translated as CASKITGGGHEKLFF.

The sample holds a few counts of this clone. The rearrangement joins TRBV10-3 to TRBJ2-7; TRBD2 agrees at 10 bases. The CDR3 spans 17 residues. Germline V lookup: CDR1 ENHRY, CDR2 SYGVKD. The V and J ends lost 0 bases and 6 bases, in that order; junction bases with no gene match: 11. CDR3: CAISESGAGGPGGEQYF. The CDR3 coding sequence is TGTGCCATCAGTGAGTCGGGAGCGGGAGGGCCGGGTGGCGAGCAGTACTTC.

The rearrangement joins TRBV7-2 to TRBJ2-7; D perhaps matches TRBD1 (6 bases). There are 14 residues in the CDR3. The ends were cut back, 3 bases at V and 1 base at J, with 10 bases in the middle. Looked up from germline, CDR1 is SGHTA and CDR2 is FQGNSA. CDR3 sequence reads: CASSFGQTSYEQYF. The CDR3 coding sequence is TGTGCCAGCAGCTTCGGACAGACATCCTACGAGCAGTACTTC.

The rearrangement uses TRBV5-1 and TRBJ1-1; 11 bases agree with TRBD1. V shed 4 bases, J shed 7 bases, and the junction held 9 bases outside the gene matches. This CDR3 comprises 15 residues. The V gene's germline CDR1 is SGHRS and CDR2 YFSETQ. Here the CDR3 reads CASSLRTGGSSEAFF. Here the CDR3 DNA reads TGCGCCAGCAGCCTAAGGACAGGGGGCTCGAGTGAAGCTTTCTTT. The variable domain in full, with the rest retrieved from reference TRBV5-1 and TRBJ1-1, is KAGVTQTPRYLIKTRGQQVTLSCSPISGHRSVSWYQQTPGQGLQFLFEYFSETQRNKGNFPGRFSGRQFSNSRSEMNVSTLELGDSALYLCASSLRTGGSSEAFFGQGTRLTVV.

The genes are TRBV2 and TRBJ2-1; D remains ambiguous. Trimming took 8 bases from V and 6 from J, leaving 14 bases between them. The CDR3 has 13 amino acids. Germline lookup yields CDR1 SNHLY and CDR2 FYNNEI. In DNA, the CDR3 is TGTGCCAGCCTTGGGGTGTCGCTCAATGAGCAGTTCTTC. It is translated as CASLGVSLNEQFF.

This chain connects TRBV11-2 to TRBJ1-4; tentatively, D is TRBD1 (5 bases). This CDR3 contains 12 residues. Trimming shortened V by 4 bases and J by 8 bases, and 8 bases separated the two germline ends. Germline CDR1 and CDR2: SGHAT and FQNNGV. CDR3: CASSSRGEKLFF. The DNA for the CDR3 is TGTGCCAGCAGCTCACGGGGGGAAAAACTGTTTTTT.

This chain connects TRBV9 to TRBJ2-6; 10 bases agree with TRBD1. Germline loops: CDR1 SGDLS, CDR2 YYNGEE. The J segment lost 1 base and the V segment lost 0 bases, leaving 7 bases of the junction unmatched. The CDR3 runs 19 residues. The CDR3, as DNA: TGTGCCAGCAGCGTAGCTACTGACAGGGGGCGGTCTGGGGCCAACGTCCTGACTTTC. Its translation is CASSVATDRGRSGANVLTF.

The chain joins TRBV6-6 to TRBJ2-7; TRBD1 or TRBD2 may be the D gene (6 bases each). The CDR3 contains 15 residues. Deletions cut 2 bases from V and 5 bases from J, with 16 bases between. Germline loops: CDR1 MNHNY, CDR2 SVGAGI (reference sequence). The CDR3 bases are TGTGCCAGCAGTTACAAGGGGGGCTCTGCGGACGAGCAGTACTTC. It specifies CASSYKGGSADEQYF.

The chain employs TRBV4-1 and TRBJ1-3; D perhaps matches TRBD1 (5 bases). In germline, CDR1 is MGHRA, CDR2 YSYEKL. This CDR3 comprises 17 residues. Trimming cost V 4 bases and J 0 bases, with 16 bases left between them. CDR3 protein: CASSRGSTGGSGNTIYF. The CDR3 nucleotides read TGCGCCAGCAGCCGGGGTAGTACAGGTGGCTCTGGAAACACCATATATTTT.

This clone was seen only a few times. The chain couples TRBV14 to TRBJ2-7; 9 bases match TRBD2. The CDR3 is 14 residues long. CDR1 and CDR2 (germline): SGHDN, FVKESK. The V segment lost 6 bases and the J segment 3 bases; nucleotides outside the gene matches: 6. The CDR3 loop is CASSRDSGSYEQYF. CDR3 DNA sequence: TGTGCCAGCAGTCGAGATAGCGGGAGCTACGAGCAGTACTTC.

V is TRBV5-4 and J is TRBJ2-7, with 8 bases that match TRBD1. Per germline, CDR1 SGHNT and CDR2 YYREEE (reference sequence). The V gene end was trimmed by 5 bases and the J gene end by 0 bases; junction bases not matched to a gene: 4. The CDR3 has 14 amino acids. CDR3 amino acids: CASRPDRASYEQYF. CDR3 sequence (DNA): TGTGCCAGCAGACCGGACAGGGCCTCCTACGAGCAGTACTTC. Full variable domain (outside the CDR3, taken from reference TRBV5-4 and TRBJ2-7): ETGVTQSPTHLIKTRGQQVTLRCSSQSGHNTVSWYQQALGQGPQFIFQYYREEENGRGNFPPRFSGLQFPNYSSELNVNALELDDSALYLCASRPDRASYEQYFGPGTRLTVT.

V and J are TRBV19 and TRBJ1-5; 8 nucleotides agree with TRBD1. The V gene's germline CDR1 is LNHDA and CDR2 SQIVND (reference sequence). The CDR3 runs to 15 residues. The V gene end was trimmed by 10 bases and the J gene end by 1 base; junction bases not matched to a gene: 9. CDR3 sequence (DNA): TGTGCCACCCCGGACAGGGAGAGAAGCAATCAGCCCCAGCATTTT. Encoded protein: CATPDRERSNQPQHF.